A single sample gave rise to the 15 T cell receptor beta chains below, sequenced in a study of T cell responses to AZD1222 COVID-19 vaccine. Method: immunoSEQ multiplex PCR; TCRdb's copy keeps in-frame clones and lacks some. The table has 150,000 to 200,000 clones, approximately 90% seen once. The source was peripheral blood, collected 28 days after the second AZD1222 dose. Every receptor here comes from an adult who received the AZD1222 COVID-19 vaccine.

The chain is built from TRBV7-2 and TRBJ1-2; D is possibly TRBD1 (5 bases). V lost 7 bases, J lost 4 bases, and 16 bases lay in between. The germline V gene encodes CDR1 SGHTA and CDR2 FQGNSA. The CDR3 contains 14 residues. CDR3 amino acids: CASIPGGGAYGYTF. CDR3 nucleotides: TGTGCCAGCATCCCCGGGGGGGGTGCCTATGGCTACACCTTC.

V usage is TRBV4-2 and J usage is TRBJ2-1; 9 positions match TRBD2. Per the germline V gene, CDR1 is LGHNA and CDR2 is YNFKEQ. V lost 0 bases and J lost 7; bases outside the gene matches: 7. CDR3 length equals 16 residues. DNA of the CDR3: TGTGCCAGCAGCCAAGATCGCTCGGCGGGAGGGAATGAGCAGTTCTTC. It specifies CASSQDRSAGGNEQFF.

This chain links TRBV30 with TRBJ2-3; 8 bases fit TRBD2. This CDR3 comprises 13 residues. V lost 5 bases to trimming and J lost 2 bases; unmatched junction nucleotides: 3. CDR1 GTSNPN and CDR2 SVGIG come from the germline V gene (reference sequence). The CDR3 here is CAWVAGNTDTQYF. The CDR3 DNA is TGTGCCTGGGTAGCGGGAAACACAGATACGCAGTATTTT.

The CDR3 bases are TGTGCCAGTAGAAAAACCTACAGGGGGGCCTACGAGCAGTACTTC. This gives the protein CASRKTYRGAYEQYF. The V gene is TRBV19, the J gene TRBJ2-7; 8 positions agree with TRBD1. The trim removed 6 bases at V and 2 bases at J, leaving 9 bases unmatched. The CDR3 contains 15 residues. Germline lookup yields CDR1 LNHDA and CDR2 SQIVND (reference sequence).

The chain carries TRBV7-3 and TRBJ2-1; 10 bases are a match to TRBD2. Germline V gene sequence: CDR1 SGHTA, CDR2 FQGTGA. CDR3 length: 17 amino acids. Losses at the gene ends were 6 bases for V and 1 base for J; bases not matched to a gene: 9. The CDR3 DNA reads TGTGCCAGCAGTATTACTCCACTAGCGGGATCCTACAATGAGCAGTTCTTC. Residues: CASSITPLAGSYNEQFF. Based on the CDR3 plus reference TRBV7-3 and TRBJ2-1, the full variable domain is GAGVSQTPSNKVTEKGKYVELRCDPISGHTALYWYRQSLGQGPEFLIYFQGTGAADDSGLPNDRFFAVRPEGSVSTLKIQRTERGDSAVYLCASSITPLAGSYNEQFFGPGTRLTVL.

DNA of the CDR3: TGTGCCAGCAGCTCACGACTAGCGGGCCTAGGCTACGAGCAGTACTTC. Its translation is CASSSRLAGLGYEQYF. The chain employs TRBV7-2 and TRBJ2-7, with 10 bases identical to TRBD2. Losses at the gene ends were 4 bases for V and 3 bases for J; bases not matched to a gene: 9. CDR3 length equals 16 residues. From germline, CDR1 is SGHTA and CDR2 FQGNSA. Using reference TRBV7-2 and TRBJ2-7 for the parts outside the CDR3, the full variable domain is GAGVSQSPSNKVTEKGKDVELRCDPISGHTALYWYRQSLGQGLEFLIYFQGNSAPDKSGLPSDRFSAERTGGSVSTLTIQRTQQEDSAVYLCASSSRLAGLGYEQYFGPGTRLTVT.

This clone was observed once. The chain is built from TRBV28 and TRBJ2-1; 7 positions match TRBD2. The CDR3 sequence is 11 residues long. V trimming: 6 bases; J trimming: 13 bases; junction bases outside the gene matches: 6. In germline, CDR1 is MDHEN, CDR2 SYDVKM. Here the CDR3 reads CASRRLAGQFF. Written as DNA, the CDR3 is TGTGCCAGCAGAAGACTAGCAGGACAGTTCTTC.

This sequence joins TRBV10-3 and TRBJ2-7, with 9 bases that match TRBD1. The V and J ends lost 7 bases and 5 bases, in that order; junction bases with no gene match: 9. CDR1 and CDR2 from the germline V gene are ENHRY and SYGVKD. There are 14 residues in the CDR3. The CDR3 is CAITPGQGVNEQYF. The CDR3 nucleotides read TGTGCCATCACCCCGGGACAGGGTGTCAACGAGCAGTACTTC.

Only one count was recorded for this clone. The chain uses TRBV30 and TRBJ1-3; D is unclear. Germline CDR1 reads GTSNPN; CDR2 reads SVGIG (reference sequence). Trimming removed 0 bases at V and 6 bases at J, with 21 bases between. The CDR3 runs 17 residues. The CDR3 DNA follows: TGTGCCTGGAGTGTTACCCCCGGTGGCCGCGGGGTAAACACCATATATTTT. Translated, it gives CAWSVTPGGRGVNTIYF.

The gene calls are TRBV3-1 (or the pseudogene TRBV3-2) and TRBJ2-3; D tentatively reads TRBD1 or TRBD2 (5 bases each). V was trimmed by 2 bases and J by 3 bases, leaving 12 bases between them. In germline, CDR1 is LGHDT, CDR2 YNNKEL (reference sequence). The CDR3 runs to 15 residues. The CDR3 here is CASSQSPWGTDTQYF. The CDR3 DNA is TGTGCCAGCAGCCAATCCCCTTGGGGGACAGATACGCAGTATTTT.

This clone came up once. The chain carries TRBV4-3 and TRBJ2-1; perhaps D is TRBD1 or TRBD2 (5 bases each). The CDR3 totals 17 residues. V lost 1 base to trimming and J lost 7 bases, with 20 bases between them. CDR1 is LGHNA, CDR2 YSLEER, per germline. The DNA for the CDR3 is TGCGCCAGCAGCCAAGGTGCGACAGACGTAAGAGGGAATGAGCAGTTCTTC. Residues: CASSQGATDVRGNEQFF.

The chain is built from TRBV6-4 and TRBJ1-2; the D is unclear. The CDR3 loop spans 15 amino acids. The germline CDR1 and CDR2 sequences are MRHNA and SNTAGT. Trimming took 4 bases from V and 4 from J, leaving 16 bases between them. The CDR3 here is CASSAQEAPGYGYTF. As DNA, the CDR3 is TGTGCCAGCAGTGCCCAAGAGGCCCCTGGCTATGGCTACACCTTC.

The V call is TRBV27, the J call TRBJ2-7; perhaps TRBD2 as D (6 bases). CDR3 size: 12 residues. Germline CDR1 MNHEY, CDR2 SMNVEV (reference sequence). Trimming stripped 6 bases from V and 7 bases from J, with 13 bases between. CDR3 sequence (DNA): TGTGCCAGCAGCTCAACCGGAGGGGAGCAGTACTTC. Its translation is CASSSTGGEQYF.

V gene TRBV18 combines with J gene TRBJ2-7; no definite D call. The V end lost 3 bases, the J end lost 5 bases, and 8 bases lay between the germline ends. The CDR3 contains 12 residues. Germline lookup yields CDR1 KGHSH and CDR2 LQKENI. Here the CDR3 reads CASSPSKNEQYF. In nucleotides, the CDR3 is TGTGCCAGCTCACCGTCGAAGAACGAGCAGTACTTC.

DNA for the CDR3: TGTGCCAGCAGAAGGGGGGGTAGCACCGGGGAGCTGTTTTTT. It is translated as CASRRGGSTGELFF. This chain links TRBV13 with TRBJ2-2; D might be TRBD2 (7 bases). This CDR3 contains 14 residues. From germline, CDR1 is PRHDT and CDR2 FYEKMQ (reference sequence). V was clipped by 6 bases and J by 4 bases, with 12 bases between them.